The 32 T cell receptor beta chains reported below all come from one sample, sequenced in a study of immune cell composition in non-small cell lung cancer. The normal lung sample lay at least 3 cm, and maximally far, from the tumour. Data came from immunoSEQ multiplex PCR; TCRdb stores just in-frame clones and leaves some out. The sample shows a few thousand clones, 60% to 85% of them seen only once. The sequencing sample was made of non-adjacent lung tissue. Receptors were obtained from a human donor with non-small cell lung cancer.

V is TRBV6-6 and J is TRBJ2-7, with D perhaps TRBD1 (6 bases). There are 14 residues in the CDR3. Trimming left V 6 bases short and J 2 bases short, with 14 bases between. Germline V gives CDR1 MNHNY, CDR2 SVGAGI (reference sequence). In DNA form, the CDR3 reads TGTGCCAGCAGGCTACAGGGTAAGACCTACGAGCAGTACTTC. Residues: CASRLQGKTYEQYF.

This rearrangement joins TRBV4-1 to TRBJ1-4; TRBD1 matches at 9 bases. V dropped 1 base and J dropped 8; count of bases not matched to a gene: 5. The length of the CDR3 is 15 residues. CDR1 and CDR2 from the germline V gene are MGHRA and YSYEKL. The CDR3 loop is CASSQAGTGSEKLFF. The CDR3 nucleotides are TGCGCCAGCAGCCAAGCCGGGACAGGGAGCGAAAAACTGTTTTTT.

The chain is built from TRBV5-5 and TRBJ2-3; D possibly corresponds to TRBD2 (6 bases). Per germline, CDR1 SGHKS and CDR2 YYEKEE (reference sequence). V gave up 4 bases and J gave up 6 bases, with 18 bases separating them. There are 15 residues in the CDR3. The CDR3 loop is CASSLMGLRSDTQYF. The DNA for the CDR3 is TGTGCCAGCAGCCTGATGGGACTGCGCTCGGATACGCAGTATTTT.

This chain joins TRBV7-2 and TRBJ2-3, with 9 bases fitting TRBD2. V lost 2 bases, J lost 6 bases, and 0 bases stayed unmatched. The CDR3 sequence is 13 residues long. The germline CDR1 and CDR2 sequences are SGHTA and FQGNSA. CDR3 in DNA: TGTGCCAGCAGCTTAACTAGCGGGGATACGCAGTATTTT. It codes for CASSLTSGDTQYF.

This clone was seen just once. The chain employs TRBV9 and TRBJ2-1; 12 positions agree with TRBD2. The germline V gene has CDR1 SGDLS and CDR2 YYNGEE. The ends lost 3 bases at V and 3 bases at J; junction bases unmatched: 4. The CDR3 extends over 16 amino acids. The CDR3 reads CASSASGLAGYNEQFF. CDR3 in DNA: TGTGCCAGCAGCGCCTCGGGACTAGCGGGCTACAATGAGCAGTTCTTC.

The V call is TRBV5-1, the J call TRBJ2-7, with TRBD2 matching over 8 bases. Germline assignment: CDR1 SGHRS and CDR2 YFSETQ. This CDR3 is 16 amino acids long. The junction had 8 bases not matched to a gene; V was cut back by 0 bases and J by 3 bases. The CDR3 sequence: CASSLAVAGNLYEQYF. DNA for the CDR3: TGCGCCAGCAGCTTGGCAGTAGCGGGAAATCTCTACGAGCAGTACTTC.

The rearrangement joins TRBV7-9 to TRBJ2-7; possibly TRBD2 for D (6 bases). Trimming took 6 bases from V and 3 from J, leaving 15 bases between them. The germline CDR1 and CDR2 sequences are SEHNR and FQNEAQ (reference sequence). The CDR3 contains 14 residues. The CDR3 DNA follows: TGTGCCAGCAGTTCCCCGGGGGAGCTCTACGAGCAGTACTTC. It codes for CASSSPGELYEQYF.

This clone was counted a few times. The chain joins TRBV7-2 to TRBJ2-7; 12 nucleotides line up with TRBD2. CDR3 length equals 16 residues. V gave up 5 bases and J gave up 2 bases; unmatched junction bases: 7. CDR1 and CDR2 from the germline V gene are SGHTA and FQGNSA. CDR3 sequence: CASSLSLAGGTYEQYF. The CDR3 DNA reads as TGTGCCAGCAGCCTAAGCCTAGCGGGAGGGACCTACGAGCAGTACTTC.

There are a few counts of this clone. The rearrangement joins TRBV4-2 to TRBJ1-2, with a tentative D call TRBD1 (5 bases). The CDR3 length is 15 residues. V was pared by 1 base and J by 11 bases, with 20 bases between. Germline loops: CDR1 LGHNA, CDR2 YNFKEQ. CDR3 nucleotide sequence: TGTGCCAGCAGCCAAGCCCAGGACAATCTTCTAGCGTACACCTTC. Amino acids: CASSQAQDNLLAYTF.

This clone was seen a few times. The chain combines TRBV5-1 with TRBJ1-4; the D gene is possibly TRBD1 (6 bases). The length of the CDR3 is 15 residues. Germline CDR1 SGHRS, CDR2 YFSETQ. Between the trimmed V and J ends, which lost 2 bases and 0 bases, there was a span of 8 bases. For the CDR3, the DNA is TGCGCCAGCAGCTTTACAGGGTCAACTAATGAAAAACTGTTTTTT. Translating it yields CASSFTGSTNEKLFF.

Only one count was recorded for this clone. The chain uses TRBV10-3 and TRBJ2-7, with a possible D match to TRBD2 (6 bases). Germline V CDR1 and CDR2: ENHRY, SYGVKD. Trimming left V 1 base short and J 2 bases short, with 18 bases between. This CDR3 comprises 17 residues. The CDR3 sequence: CAISEYIVGTGAYEQYF. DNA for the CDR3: TGTGCCATCAGTGAGTATATCGTCGGCACGGGAGCCTACGAGCAGTACTTC.

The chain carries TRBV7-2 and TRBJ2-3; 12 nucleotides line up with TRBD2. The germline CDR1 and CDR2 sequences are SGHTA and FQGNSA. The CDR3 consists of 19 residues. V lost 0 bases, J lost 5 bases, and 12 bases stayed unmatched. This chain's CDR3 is CASSLAGASGRAWGDTQYF. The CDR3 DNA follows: TGTGCCAGCAGCTTAGCGGGTGCTAGCGGGAGGGCCTGGGGAGATACGCAGTATTTT.

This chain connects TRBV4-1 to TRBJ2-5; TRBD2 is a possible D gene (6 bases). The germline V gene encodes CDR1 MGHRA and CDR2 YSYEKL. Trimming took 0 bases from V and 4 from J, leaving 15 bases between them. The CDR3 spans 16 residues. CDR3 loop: CASSQEPRGTAETQYF. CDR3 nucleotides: TGCGCCAGCAGCCAAGAACCGCGGGGAACGGCAGAGACCCAGTACTTC.

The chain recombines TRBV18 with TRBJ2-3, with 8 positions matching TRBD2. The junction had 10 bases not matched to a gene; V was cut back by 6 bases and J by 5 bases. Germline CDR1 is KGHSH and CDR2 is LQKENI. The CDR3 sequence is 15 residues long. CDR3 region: CASSPGGGAGDTQYF. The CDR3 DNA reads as TGTGCCAGCTCCCCCGGGGGGGGCGCGGGAGATACGCAGTATTTT.

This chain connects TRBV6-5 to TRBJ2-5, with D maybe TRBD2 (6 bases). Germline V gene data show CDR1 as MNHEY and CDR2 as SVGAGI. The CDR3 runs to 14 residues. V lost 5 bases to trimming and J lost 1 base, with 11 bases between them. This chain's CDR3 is CASSAGGPQETQYF. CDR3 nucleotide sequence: TGTGCCAGCAGTGCCGGGGGTCCCCAAGAGACCCAGTACTTC.

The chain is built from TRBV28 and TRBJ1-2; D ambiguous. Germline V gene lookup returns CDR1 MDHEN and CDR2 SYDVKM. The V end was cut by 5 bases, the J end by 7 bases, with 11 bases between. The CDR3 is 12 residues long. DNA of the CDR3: TGTGCCAGCAGTGTGGGGAGAGGTGGCTACACCTTC. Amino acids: CASSVGRGGYTF.

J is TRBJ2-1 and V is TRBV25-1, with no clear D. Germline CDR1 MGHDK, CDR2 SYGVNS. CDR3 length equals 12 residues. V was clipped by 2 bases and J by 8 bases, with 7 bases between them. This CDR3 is CASSELFDEQFF. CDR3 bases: TGTGCCAGCAGTGAACTGTTTGATGAGCAGTTCTTC.

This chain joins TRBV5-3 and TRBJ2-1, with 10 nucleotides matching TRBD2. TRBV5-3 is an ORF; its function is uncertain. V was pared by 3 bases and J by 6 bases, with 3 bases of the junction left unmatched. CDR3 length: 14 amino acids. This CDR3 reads CARSWRTSGNEQFF. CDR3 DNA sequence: TGTGCCAGAAGCTGGCGGACTAGCGGCAATGAGCAGTTCTTC.

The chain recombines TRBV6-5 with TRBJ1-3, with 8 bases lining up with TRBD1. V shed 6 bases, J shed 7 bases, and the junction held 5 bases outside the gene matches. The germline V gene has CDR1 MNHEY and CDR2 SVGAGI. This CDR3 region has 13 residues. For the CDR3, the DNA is TGTGCCAGCAGGACAGGGGATGGTAACACCATATATTTT. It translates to CASRTGDGNTIYF.

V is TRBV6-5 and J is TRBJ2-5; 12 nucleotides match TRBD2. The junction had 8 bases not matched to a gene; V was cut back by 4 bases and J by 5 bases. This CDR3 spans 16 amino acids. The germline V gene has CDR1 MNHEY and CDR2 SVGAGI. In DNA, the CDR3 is TGTGCCAGCAGTTCCACGACTAGCGGGGGCGAGGAGACCCAGTACTTC. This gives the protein CASSSTTSGGEETQYF.

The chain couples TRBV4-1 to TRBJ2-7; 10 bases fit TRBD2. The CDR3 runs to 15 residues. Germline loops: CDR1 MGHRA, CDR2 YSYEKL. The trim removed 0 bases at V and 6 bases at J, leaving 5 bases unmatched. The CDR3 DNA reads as TGCGCCAGCAGCCAAGATGGGCTAGCGGGAGCCGAGCAGTACTTC. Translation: CASSQDGLAGAEQYF.

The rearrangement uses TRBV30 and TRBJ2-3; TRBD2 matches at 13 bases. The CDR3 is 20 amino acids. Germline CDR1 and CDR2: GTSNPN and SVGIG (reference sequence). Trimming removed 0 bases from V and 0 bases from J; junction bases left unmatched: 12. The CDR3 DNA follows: TGTGCCTGGAGTGTATTAAGGACTAGCGGGAGAACGTATAGCACAGATACGCAGTATTTT. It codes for CAWSVLRTSGRTYSTDTQYF.

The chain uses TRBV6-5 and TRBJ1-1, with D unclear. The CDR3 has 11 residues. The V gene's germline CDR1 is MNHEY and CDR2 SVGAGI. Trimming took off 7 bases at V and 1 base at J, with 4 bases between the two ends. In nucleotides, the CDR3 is TGTGCCAGCATCGGGAACACTGAAGCTTTCTTT. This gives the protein CASIGNTEAFF.

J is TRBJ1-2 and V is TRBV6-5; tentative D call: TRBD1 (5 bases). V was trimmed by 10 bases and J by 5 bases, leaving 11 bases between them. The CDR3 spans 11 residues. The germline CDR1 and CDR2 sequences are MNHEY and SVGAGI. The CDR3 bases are TGTGCCACCTCGGACACTTATGGCTACACCTTC. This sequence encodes CATSDTYGYTF.

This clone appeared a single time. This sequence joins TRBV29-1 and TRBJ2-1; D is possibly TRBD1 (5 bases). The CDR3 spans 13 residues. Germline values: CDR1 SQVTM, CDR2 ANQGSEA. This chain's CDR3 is CTALTVSYNEQFF. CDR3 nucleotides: TGCACCGCGCTGACAGTCTCCTACAATGAGCAGTTCTTC.

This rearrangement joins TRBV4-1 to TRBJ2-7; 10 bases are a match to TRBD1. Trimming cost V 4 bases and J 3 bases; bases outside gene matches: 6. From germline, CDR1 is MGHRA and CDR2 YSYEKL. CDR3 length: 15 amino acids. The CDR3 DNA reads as TGCGCCAGCAGCCCAGGGACAGGGGCATTCTACGAGCAGTACTTC. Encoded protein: CASSPGTGAFYEQYF.

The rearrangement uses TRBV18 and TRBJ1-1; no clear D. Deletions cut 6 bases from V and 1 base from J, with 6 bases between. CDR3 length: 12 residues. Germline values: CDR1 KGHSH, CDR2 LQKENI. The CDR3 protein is CASSAGNTEAFF. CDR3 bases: TGTGCCAGCTCTGCGGGGAACACTGAAGCTTTCTTT.

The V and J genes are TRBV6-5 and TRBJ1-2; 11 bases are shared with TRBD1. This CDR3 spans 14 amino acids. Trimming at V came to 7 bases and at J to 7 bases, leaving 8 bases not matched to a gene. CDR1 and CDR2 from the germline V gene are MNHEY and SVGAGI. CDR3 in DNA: TGTGCCAGCACCCCTGGACAGGGGGCGCGTGGCTACACCTTC. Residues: CASTPGQGARGYTF.

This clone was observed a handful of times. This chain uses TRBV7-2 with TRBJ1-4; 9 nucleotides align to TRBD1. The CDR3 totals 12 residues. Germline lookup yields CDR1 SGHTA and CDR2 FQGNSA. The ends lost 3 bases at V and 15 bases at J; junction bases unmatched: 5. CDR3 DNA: TGTGCCAGCAGCTTTAGACAGGGGGACGTGTTTTTT. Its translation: CASSFRQGDVFF.

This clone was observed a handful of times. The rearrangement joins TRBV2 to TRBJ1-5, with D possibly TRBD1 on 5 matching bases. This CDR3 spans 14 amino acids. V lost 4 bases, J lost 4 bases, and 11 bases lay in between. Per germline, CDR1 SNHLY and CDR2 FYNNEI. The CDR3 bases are TGTGCCAGCAGTGCAGGGATGGGGAATCAGCCCCAGCATTTT. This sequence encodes CASSAGMGNQPQHF.

The CDR3 here is CASSLSNSNQPQHF. The CDR3 DNA sequence: TGTGCCAGCAGCCTTAGTAATAGCAATCAGCCCCAGCATTTT. The J gene is TRBJ1-5, the V gene TRBV7-2; D unclear. Germline lookup yields CDR1 SGHTA and CDR2 FQGNSA. V shed 5 bases and J shed 0 bases, with 8 bases lying between them. The CDR3 runs to 14 residues.

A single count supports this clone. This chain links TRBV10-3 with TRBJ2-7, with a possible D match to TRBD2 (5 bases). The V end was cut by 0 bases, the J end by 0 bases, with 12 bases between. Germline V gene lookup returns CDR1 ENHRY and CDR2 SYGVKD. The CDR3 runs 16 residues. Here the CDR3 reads CAISESASWSSYEQYF. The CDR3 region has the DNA TGTGCCATCAGTGAGTCTGCTAGCTGGTCCTCCTACGAGCAGTACTTC.